This T cell receptor beta chain was documented in a study of T cell clones after liver transplantation. From germline, CDR1 is MGHDK and CDR2 SYGVNS. Trimming removed 6 bases at V and 4 bases at J, with 12 bases between. This CDR3 has 13 amino acids. Assay used: immunoSEQ multiplex PCR; TCRdb lists only in-frame clones, some missing. The sample has around 110,000 clones; 90% are singletons. This clonotype was obtained from a human patient who received a liver transplant. The graft donor may be the source of some T cells. The gene calls are TRBV25-1 and TRBJ1-2; D is undetermined. Sample: CD4+ T cells from blood, taken 12 months after liver transplant. For the CDR3, the DNA is TGTGCCAGCAGCTTCTCGGAGACCTATGGCTACACCTTC. This codes for CASSFSETYGYTF.